These T cell receptor beta chains were read from a single sample in a study of T-cell reconstitution after alpha-beta-depleted transplantation in children. One entry per CDR3 protein results from TCRdb running MiXCR on the PCR reads. Here the sample spans hundreds of thousands of distinct CDR3 sequences, over 15% being singletons. The source was PBMCs from the stem cell graft donor, collected from the stem cell graft. The receptors derive from a human donor who donated a stem cell graft to a child with acute myeloid leukemia. The CDR3 runs from the conserved cysteine through the conserved F or W. Each record gives: J gene, V gene, clone size, D gene, CDR3 protein, CDR3 DNA. D genes are given only for firm matches. The size of a clone is reported for some rows only, either as once, few or many, or as a class for expanded clones.

j_gene: TRBJ1-5; v_gene: TRBV20-1; abundance: many; d_gene: NA; CDR3aa: CSARIGGFGNQPQHF; CDR3nt: TGCAGTGCTAGAATTGGGGGGTTTGGCAATCAGCCCCAGCATTTT
j_gene: TRBJ2-3; v_gene: TRBV12-3/TRBV12-4; abundance: NA; d_gene: TRBD2; CDR3aa: CASSGGTSGGPSTDTQYF; CDR3nt: TGTGCCAGCAGTGGGGGGACTAGCGGGGGGCCGAGCACAGATACGCAGTATTTT
j_gene: TRBJ2-1; v_gene: TRBV20-1; abundance: NA; d_gene: TRBD1; CDR3aa: CSAGPGQAINEQFF; CDR3nt: TGCAGTGCTGGACCGGGACAGGCCATCAATGAGCAGTTCTTC
j_gene: TRBJ1-3; v_gene: TRBV15; abundance: NA; d_gene: NA; CDR3aa: CATSRERAGNTIYF; CDR3nt: TGTGCCACCAGCAGAGAAAGGGCTGGAAACACCATATATTTT
j_gene: TRBJ2-5; v_gene: TRBV9; abundance: NA; d_gene: NA; CDR3aa: CASSVDQGKVETQYF; CDR3nt: TGTGCCAGCAGCGTAGACCAGGGCAAGGTGGAGACCCAGTACTTC
j_gene: TRBJ1-5; v_gene: TRBV20-1; abundance: many; d_gene: NA; CDR3aa: CSAMPERVNQPQHF; CDR3nt: TGCAGTGCTATGCCGGAAAGGGTAAATCAGCCCCAGCATTTT
j_gene: TRBJ1-2; v_gene: TRBV4-3; abundance: many; d_gene: NA; CDR3aa: CASSQRTDNYGYTF; CDR3nt: TGCGCCAGCAGCCAGAGAACGGACAACTATGGCTACACCTTC
j_gene: TRBJ2-3; v_gene: TRBV7-9; abundance: few; d_gene: NA; CDR3aa: CASSITLRWGPDTQYF; CDR3nt: TGTGCCAGCAGCATTACCCTCCGGTGGGGCCCAGATACGCAGTATTTT
j_gene: TRBJ2-3; v_gene: TRBV6-1; abundance: NA; d_gene: TRBD2; CDR3aa: CASTKGYGLAGGPGDTQYF; CDR3nt: TGTGCCAGCACCAAAGGCTACGGACTAGCGGGGGGGCCGGGAGATACGCAGTATTTT
j_gene: TRBJ2-3; v_gene: TRBV20-1; abundance: many; d_gene: NA; CDR3aa: CSASSVDTQYF; CDR3nt: TGCAGTGCTAGTTCGGTAGATACGCAGTATTTT
j_gene: TRBJ2-1; v_gene: TRBV12-3/TRBV12-4; abundance: NA; d_gene: NA; CDR3aa: CASSSPWTVSNEQFF; CDR3nt: TGTGCCAGCAGTTCACCCTGGACAGTTTCCAATGAGCAGTTCTTC
j_gene: TRBJ2-3; v_gene: TRBV5-6; abundance: many; d_gene: NA; CDR3aa: CASSSGYRSTDTQYF; CDR3nt: TGTGCCAGCAGCTCAGGATATCGAAGCACAGATACGCAGTATTTT
j_gene: TRBJ1-1; v_gene: TRBV7-9; abundance: NA; d_gene: NA; CDR3aa: CASSHMTTEAFF; CDR3nt: TGTGCCAGCAGCCACATGACCACTGAAGCTTTCTTT
j_gene: TRBJ1-2; v_gene: TRBV13; abundance: NA; d_gene: TRBD1; CDR3aa: CASGQGASYGYTF; CDR3nt: TGTGCCAGCGGACAGGGGGCAAGCTATGGCTACACCTTC
j_gene: TRBJ2-3; v_gene: TRBV29-1; abundance: many; d_gene: NA; CDR3aa: CSTRDSTDTQYF; CDR3nt: TGCAGCACGAGGGACAGCACAGATACGCAGTATTTT
j_gene: TRBJ2-2; v_gene: TRBV7-2; abundance: NA; d_gene: TRBD1; CDR3aa: CASSLSRGLGGELFF; CDR3nt: TGTGCCAGCAGCTTATCCAGGGGGCTCGGCGGGGAGCTGTTTTTT
j_gene: TRBJ1-2; v_gene: TRBV7-6; abundance: NA; d_gene: NA; CDR3aa: CASSPTGTGPGYTF; CDR3nt: TGTGCCAGCAGCCCAACCGGGACGGGGCCGGGCTACACCTTC
j_gene: TRBJ2-1; v_gene: TRBV24-1; abundance: NA; d_gene: TRBD1; CDR3aa: CATSDVTGGEQFF; CDR3nt: TGTGCCACCAGTGACGTGACAGGGGGCGAGCAGTTCTTC
j_gene: TRBJ2-7; v_gene: TRBV18; abundance: NA; d_gene: NA; CDR3aa: CASSSQGDEQYF; CDR3nt: TGTGCCAGCTCATCACAGGGCGACGAGCAGTACTTC
j_gene: TRBJ2-2; v_gene: TRBV12-3/TRBV12-4; abundance: NA; d_gene: NA; CDR3aa: CASSFNRDGELFF; CDR3nt: TGTGCCAGCAGTTTCAACAGGGACGGGGAGCTGTTTTTT
j_gene: TRBJ1-4; v_gene: TRBV7-9; abundance: NA; d_gene: NA; CDR3aa: CASSPRSSTNEKLFF; CDR3nt: TGTGCCAGCAGCCCTCGGTCTTCAACTAATGAAAAACTGTTTTTT
j_gene: TRBJ2-1; v_gene: TRBV6-6; abundance: NA; d_gene: TRBD2; CDR3aa: CASRTTGTSFEFF; CDR3nt: TGTGCCAGCAGAACGACAGGGACTAGCTTTGAGTTCTTC
j_gene: TRBJ1-2; v_gene: TRBV20-1; abundance: many; d_gene: NA; CDR3aa: CSAGPNYGYTF; CDR3nt: TGCAGTGCTGGACCAAACTATGGCTACACCTTC
j_gene: TRBJ1-2; v_gene: TRBV10-2; abundance: few; d_gene: TRBD1; CDR3aa: CASSESGQGIQSDGYTF; CDR3nt: TGCGCCAGCAGTGAGTCGGGACAGGGGATTCAATCGGATGGCTACACCTTC